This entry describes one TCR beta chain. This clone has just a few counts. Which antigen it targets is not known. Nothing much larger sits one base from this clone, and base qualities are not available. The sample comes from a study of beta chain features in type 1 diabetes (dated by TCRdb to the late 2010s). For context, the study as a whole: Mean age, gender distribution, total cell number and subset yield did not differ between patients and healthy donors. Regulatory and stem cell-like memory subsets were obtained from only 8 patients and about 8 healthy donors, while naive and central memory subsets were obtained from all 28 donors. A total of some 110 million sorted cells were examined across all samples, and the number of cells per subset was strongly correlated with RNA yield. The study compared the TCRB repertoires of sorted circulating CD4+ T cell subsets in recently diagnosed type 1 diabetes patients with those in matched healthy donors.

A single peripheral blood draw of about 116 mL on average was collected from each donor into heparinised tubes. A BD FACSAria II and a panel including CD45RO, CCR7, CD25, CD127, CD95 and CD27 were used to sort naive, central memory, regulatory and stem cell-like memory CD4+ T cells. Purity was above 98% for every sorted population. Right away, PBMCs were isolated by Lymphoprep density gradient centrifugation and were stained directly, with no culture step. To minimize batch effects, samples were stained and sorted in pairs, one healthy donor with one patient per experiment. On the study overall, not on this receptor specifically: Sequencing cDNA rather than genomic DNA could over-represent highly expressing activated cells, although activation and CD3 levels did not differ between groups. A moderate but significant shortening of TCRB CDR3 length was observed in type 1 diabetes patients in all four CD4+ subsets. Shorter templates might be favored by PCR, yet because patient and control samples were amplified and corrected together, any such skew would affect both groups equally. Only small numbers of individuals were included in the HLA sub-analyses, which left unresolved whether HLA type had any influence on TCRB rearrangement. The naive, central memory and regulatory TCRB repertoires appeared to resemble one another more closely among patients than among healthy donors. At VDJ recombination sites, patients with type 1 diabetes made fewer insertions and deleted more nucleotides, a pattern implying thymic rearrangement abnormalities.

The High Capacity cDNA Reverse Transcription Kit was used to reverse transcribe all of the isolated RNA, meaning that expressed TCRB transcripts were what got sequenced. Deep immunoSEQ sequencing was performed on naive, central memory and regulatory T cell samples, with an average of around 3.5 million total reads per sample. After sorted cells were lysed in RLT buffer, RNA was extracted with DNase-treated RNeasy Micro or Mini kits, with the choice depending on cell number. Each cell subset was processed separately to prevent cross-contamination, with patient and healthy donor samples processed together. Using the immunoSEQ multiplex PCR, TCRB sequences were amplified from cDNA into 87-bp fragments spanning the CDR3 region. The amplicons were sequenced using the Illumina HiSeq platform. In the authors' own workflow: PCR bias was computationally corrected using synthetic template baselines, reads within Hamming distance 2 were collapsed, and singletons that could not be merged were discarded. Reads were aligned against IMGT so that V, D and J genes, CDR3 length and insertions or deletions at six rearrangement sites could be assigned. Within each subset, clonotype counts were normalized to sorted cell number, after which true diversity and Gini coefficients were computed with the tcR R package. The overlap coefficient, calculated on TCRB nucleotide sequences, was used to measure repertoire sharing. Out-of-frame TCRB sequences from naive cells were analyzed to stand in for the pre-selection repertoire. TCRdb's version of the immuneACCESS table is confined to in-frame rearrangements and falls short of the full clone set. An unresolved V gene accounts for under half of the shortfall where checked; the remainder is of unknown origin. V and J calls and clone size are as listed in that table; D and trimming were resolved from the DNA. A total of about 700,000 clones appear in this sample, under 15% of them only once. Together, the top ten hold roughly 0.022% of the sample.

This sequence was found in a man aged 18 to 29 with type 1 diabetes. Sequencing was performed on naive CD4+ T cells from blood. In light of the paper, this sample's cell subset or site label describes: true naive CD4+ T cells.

The bases read TGTGCCAGCAGTTCCCACAGGGGGCTTGCAGATACGCAGTATTTT. It translates as CASSSHRGLADTQYF. The rearranged segments are TRBV28 and TRBJ2-3; 9 nucleotides in the junction match TRBD1. For this chain, trimming is 4 bases at the V end and 4 bases at the J end, and the number of junction bases without a gene match is 6. Sequences MDHEN (CDR1) and SYDVKM (CDR2) are obtained from the germline V gene. CDR3 length: 15 amino acids, cysteine to phenylalanine. Solely the CDR3 DNA is kept, with 45 bases framed from the first base.